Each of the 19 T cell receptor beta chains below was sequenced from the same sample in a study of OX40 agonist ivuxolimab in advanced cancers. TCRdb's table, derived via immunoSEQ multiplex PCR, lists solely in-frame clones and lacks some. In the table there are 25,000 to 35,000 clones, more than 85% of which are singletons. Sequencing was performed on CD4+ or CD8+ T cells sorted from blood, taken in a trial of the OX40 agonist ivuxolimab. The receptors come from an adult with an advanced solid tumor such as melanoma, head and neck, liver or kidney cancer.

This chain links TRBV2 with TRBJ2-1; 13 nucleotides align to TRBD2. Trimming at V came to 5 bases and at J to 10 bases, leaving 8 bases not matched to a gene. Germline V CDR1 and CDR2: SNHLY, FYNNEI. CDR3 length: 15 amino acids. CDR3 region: CASSHTLAGGREQFF. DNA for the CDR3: TGTGCCAGCAGTCACACACTAGCGGGAGGGCGGGAGCAGTTCTTC.

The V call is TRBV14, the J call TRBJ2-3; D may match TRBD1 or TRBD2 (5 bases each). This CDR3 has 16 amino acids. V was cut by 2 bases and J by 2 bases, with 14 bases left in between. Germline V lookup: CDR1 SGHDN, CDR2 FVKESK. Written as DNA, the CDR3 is TGTGCCAGCAGCCAAAGTTGGGACCCTTACACAGATACGCAGTATTTT. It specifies CASSQSWDPYTDTQYF.

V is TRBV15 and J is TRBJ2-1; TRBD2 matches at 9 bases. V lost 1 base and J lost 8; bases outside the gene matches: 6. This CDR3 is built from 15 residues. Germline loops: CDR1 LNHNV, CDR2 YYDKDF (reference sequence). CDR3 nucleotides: TGTGCCACCAGCAGAGCCGGGACTAGCATCGATGAGCAGTTCTTC. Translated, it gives CATSRAGTSIDEQFF.

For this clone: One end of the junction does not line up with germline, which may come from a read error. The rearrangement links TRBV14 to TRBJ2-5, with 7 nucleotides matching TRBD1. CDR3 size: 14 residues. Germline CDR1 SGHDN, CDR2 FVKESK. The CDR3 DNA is TGTGCCAGTTCAACCTTCGGGACAGCAGAGATCCAGTACTTC. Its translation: CASSTFGTAEIQYF.

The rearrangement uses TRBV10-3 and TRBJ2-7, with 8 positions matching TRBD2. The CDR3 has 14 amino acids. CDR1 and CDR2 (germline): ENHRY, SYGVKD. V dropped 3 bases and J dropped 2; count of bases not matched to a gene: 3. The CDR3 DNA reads TGTGCCATCAGTGAAGCGGGGGCAACCTACGAGCAGTACTTC. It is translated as CAISEAGATYEQYF.

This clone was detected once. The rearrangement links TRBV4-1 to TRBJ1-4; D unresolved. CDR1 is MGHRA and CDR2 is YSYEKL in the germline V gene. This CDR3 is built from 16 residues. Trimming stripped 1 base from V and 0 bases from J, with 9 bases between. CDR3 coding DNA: TGCGCCAGCAGCCAAGTCGACACTGCAACTAATGAAAAACTGTTTTTT. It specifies CASSQVDTATNEKLFF.

Here the CDR3 reads CASSAPGTLHEQYF. The CDR3 DNA sequence: TGTGCCAGCAGTGCCCCGGGGACACTGCATGAGCAGTACTTC. The chain recombines TRBV6-1 with TRBJ2-7; TRBD1 is a possible D gene (6 bases). V was clipped by 4 bases and J by 7 bases, with 17 bases between them. Germline CDR1 reads MNHNS; CDR2 reads SASEGT. CDR3 length: 14 amino acids.

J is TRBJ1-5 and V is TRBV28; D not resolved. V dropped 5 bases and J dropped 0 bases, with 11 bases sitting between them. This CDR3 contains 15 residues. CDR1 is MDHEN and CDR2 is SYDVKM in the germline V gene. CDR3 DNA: TGTGCCAGCAGTCCAGACAAGAATAGCAATCAGCCCCAGCATTTT. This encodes CASSPDKNSNQPQHF. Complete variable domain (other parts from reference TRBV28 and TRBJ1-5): DVKVTQSSRYLVKRTGEKVFLECVQDMDHENMFWYRQDPGLGLRLIYFSYDVKMKEKGDIPEGYSVSREKKERFSLILESASTNQTSMYLCASSPDKNSNQPQHFGDGTRLSIL.

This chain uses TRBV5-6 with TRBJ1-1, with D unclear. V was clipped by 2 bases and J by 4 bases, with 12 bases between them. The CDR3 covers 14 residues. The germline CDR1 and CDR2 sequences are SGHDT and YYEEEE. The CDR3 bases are TGTGCCAGCAGCTTTGAGAGGGTGGGCACTGAAGCTTTCTTT. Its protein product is CASSFERVGTEAFF.

CDR3: CASSLTGQGFDEQYF. The CDR3 DNA follows: TGTGCCAGCAGTTTAACTGGACAGGGCTTCGACGAGCAGTACTTC. This chain uses TRBV28 with TRBJ2-7; 8 bases are shared with TRBD1. After removal of 2 bases from V and 5 bases from J, the junction contained 8 bases not matched to a gene. Germline values: CDR1 MDHEN, CDR2 SYDVKM. This CDR3 is built from 15 residues.

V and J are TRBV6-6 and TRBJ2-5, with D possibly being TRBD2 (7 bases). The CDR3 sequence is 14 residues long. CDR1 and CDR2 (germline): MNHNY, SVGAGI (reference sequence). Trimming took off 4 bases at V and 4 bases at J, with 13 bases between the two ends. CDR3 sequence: CASSWRGGRETQYF. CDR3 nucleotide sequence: TGTGCCAGCAGTTGGAGGGGGGGCCGAGAGACCCAGTACTTC.

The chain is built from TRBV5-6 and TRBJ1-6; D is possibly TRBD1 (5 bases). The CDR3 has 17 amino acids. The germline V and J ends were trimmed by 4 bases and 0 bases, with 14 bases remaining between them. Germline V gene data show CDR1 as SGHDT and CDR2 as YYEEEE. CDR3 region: CASSVPGPSSYNSPLHF. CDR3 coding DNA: TGTGCCAGCAGCGTGCCGGGACCCAGCTCCTATAATTCACCCCTCCACTTT.

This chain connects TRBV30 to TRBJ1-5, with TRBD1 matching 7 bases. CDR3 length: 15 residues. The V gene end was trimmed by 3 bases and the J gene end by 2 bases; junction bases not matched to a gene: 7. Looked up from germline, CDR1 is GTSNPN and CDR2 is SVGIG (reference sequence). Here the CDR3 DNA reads TGTGCCTGGAGGGGAAAAACAGGGGGCAATCAGCCCCAGCATTTT. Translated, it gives CAWRGKTGGNQPQHF.

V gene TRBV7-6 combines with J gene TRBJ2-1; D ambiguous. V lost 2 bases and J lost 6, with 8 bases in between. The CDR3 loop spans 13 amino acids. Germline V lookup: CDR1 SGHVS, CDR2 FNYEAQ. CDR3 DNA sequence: TGTGCCAGCAGCTTACCCGAAAGCAATGAGCAGTTCTTC. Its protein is CASSLPESNEQFF.

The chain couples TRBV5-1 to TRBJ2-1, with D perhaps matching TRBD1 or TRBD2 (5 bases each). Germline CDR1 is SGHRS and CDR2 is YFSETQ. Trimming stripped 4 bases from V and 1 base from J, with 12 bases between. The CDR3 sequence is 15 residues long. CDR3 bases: TGCGCCAGCAGCGGGGACGGCGGATCCTACAATGAGCAGTTCTTC. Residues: CASSGDGGSYNEQFF. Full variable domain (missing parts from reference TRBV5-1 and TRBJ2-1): KAGVTQTPRYLIKTRGQQVTLSCSPISGHRSVSWYQQTPGQGLQFLFEYFSETQRNKGNFPGRFSGRQFSNSRSEMNVSTLELGDSALYLCASSGDGGSYNEQFFGPGTRLTVL.

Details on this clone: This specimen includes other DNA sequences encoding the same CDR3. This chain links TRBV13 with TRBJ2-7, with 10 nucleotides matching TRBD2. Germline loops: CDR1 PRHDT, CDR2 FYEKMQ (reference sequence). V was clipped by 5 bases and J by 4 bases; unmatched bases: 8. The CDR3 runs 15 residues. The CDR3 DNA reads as TGTGCCAGCAGCGCAGCGGGAGGGCCTCTTTACGAGCAGTACTTC. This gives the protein CASSAAGGPLYEQYF.

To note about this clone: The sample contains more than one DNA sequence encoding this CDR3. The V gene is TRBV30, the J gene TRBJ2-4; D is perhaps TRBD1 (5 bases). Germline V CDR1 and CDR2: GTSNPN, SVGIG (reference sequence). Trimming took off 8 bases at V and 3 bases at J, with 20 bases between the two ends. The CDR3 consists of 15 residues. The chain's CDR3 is CAGKTLGQNKNIQYF. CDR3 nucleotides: TGTGCCGGGAAAACCCTGGGGCAGAACAAAAACATTCAGTACTTC.

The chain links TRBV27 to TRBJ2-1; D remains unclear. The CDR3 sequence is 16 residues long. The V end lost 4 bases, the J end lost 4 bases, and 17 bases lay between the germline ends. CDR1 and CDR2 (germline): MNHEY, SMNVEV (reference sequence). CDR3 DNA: TGTGCCAGCAGTTCACCATTGGACCCGCGGTACAATGAGCAGTTCTTC. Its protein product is CASSSPLDPRYNEQFF.

In DNA, the CDR3 is TGTGCCAGCAGCTCCCCCAGGCTCCTGGACTACGAGCAGTACTTC. Translation gives CASSSPRLLDYEQYF. This chain joins TRBV7-9 and TRBJ2-7, with unresolved D. CDR1 is SEHNR and CDR2 is FQNEAQ in the germline V gene (reference sequence). The CDR3 has 15 amino acids. V gave up 4 bases and J gave up 3 bases, with 16 bases separating them. Using reference TRBV7-9 and TRBJ2-7 for the parts outside the CDR3, the full variable domain is DTGVSQNPRHKITKRGQNVTFRCDPISEHNRLYWYRQTLGQGPEFLTYFQNEAQLEKSRLLSDRFSAERPKGSFSTLEIQRTEQGDSAMYLCASSSPRLLDYEQYFGPGTRLTVT.